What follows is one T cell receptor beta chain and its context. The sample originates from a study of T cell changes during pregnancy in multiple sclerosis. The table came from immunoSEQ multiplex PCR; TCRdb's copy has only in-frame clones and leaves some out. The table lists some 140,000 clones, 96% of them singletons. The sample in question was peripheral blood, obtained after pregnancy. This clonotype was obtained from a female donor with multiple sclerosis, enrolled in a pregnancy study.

The CDR3 region has the DNA TGTGCCATCAGTGATACCTCCAGGGGAAGTAGGGAGACCCAGTACTTC. It is translated as CAISDTSRGSRETQYF. The chain links TRBV10-3 to TRBJ2-5; D perhaps matches TRBD1 (6 bases). CDR1 and CDR2 from the germline V gene are ENHRY and SYGVKD. Trimming cost V 3 bases and J 5 bases, with 19 bases left between them. CDR3 size: 16 residues.